One sample yielded the 20 T cell receptor beta chains listed below, sequenced in a study of CD8 T cells in Susac syndrome. The RNA input was about 0.45 to 1 ug, and it was reverse transcribed with random hexamers. TCRdb reprocessed the immunoSEQ multiplex PCR reads with MiXCR, giving one entry per CDR3 protein. The sample holds 180,000 or so distinct CDR3 sequences; about 95% are singletons and the top ten take about 0.13%. Sequencing input: CD4+ T cells from PBMCs. The receptors stem from a human donor in good health.

V usage is TRBV20-1 and J usage is TRBJ2-5; 7 nucleotides agree with TRBD1. The CDR3 spans 12 residues. Germline V CDR1 and CDR2: DFQATT, SNEGSKA (reference sequence). V shed 5 bases, J shed 3 bases, and the junction held 3 bases outside the gene matches. The CDR3 nucleotides read TGCAGTGCTTCCGGGACAGAAGAGACCCAGTACTTC. Its translation is CSASGTEETQYF.

The rearrangement joins TRBV2 to TRBJ1-4; D unclear. The germline V gene encodes CDR1 SNHLY and CDR2 FYNNEI. Trimming stripped 5 bases from V and 8 bases from J, with 15 bases between. The CDR3 runs to 14 residues. The CDR3 region is CASSKIDGAEKLFF. Written as DNA, the CDR3 is TGTGCCAGCAGTAAAATTGACGGAGCGGAAAAACTGTTTTTT.

V usage is TRBV9 and J usage is TRBJ2-3, with D possibly being TRBD1 (6 bases). CDR3 length: 15 residues. V lost 7 bases to trimming and J lost 0 bases, with 15 bases between them. Germline V CDR1 and CDR2: SGDLS, YYNGEE. The CDR3 loop reads CASGAAGESTDTQYF. CDR3 sequence (DNA): TGTGCCAGCGGGGCTGCAGGGGAAAGCACAGATACGCAGTATTTT.

The gene calls are TRBV18 and TRBJ2-5; D unresolved. V was trimmed by 4 bases and J by 0 bases, leaving 12 bases between them. The CDR3 is made up of 15 amino acids. Per germline, CDR1 KGHSH and CDR2 LQKENI. The CDR3 DNA follows: TGTGCCAGCTCACATTCCGCAGCCCACCAAGAGACCCAGTACTTC. Translating it yields CASSHSAAHQETQYF.

The V call is TRBV5-4, the J call TRBJ2-1, with TRBD2 matching 15 bases. Germline CDR1 reads SGHNT; CDR2 reads YYREEE (reference sequence). Trimming took 3 bases from V and 1 from J; bases not matched to a gene: 5. This CDR3 spans 18 amino acids. This CDR3 reads CASSWTSGGAGSYNEQFF. In nucleotides, the CDR3 is TGTGCCAGCAGCTGGACTAGCGGGGGGGCCGGGTCCTACAATGAGCAGTTCTTC.

V gene TRBV3-1 combines with J gene TRBJ2-1, with D perhaps matching TRBD2 (6 bases). The V end lost 4 bases, the J end lost 12 bases, and 25 bases lay between the germline ends. The V gene's germline CDR1 is LGHDT and CDR2 YNNKEL (reference sequence). CDR3 length: 16 amino acids. The CDR3 is CASSLGTSQVVRGQFF. The CDR3 bases are TGTGCCAGCAGCCTCGGGACTTCTCAGGTTGTACGGGGGCAGTTCTTC.

The CDR3 region has the DNA TGTGCCAGCAGCTTATGGGACAGGGGACGTAATGAGCAGTTCTTC. Translating gives CASSLWDRGRNEQFF. This chain links TRBV11-2 with TRBJ2-1; TRBD1 agrees at 10 bases. Germline CDR1 and CDR2: SGHAT and FQNNGV. V was clipped by 2 bases and J by 7 bases; unmatched bases: 5. The CDR3 consists of 15 residues.

The chain links TRBV5-1 to TRBJ1-5; no reliable D call. The CDR3 sequence is 14 residues long. Trimming stripped 0 bases from V and 4 bases from J, with 8 bases between. In germline, CDR1 is SGHRS, CDR2 YFSETQ. The DNA of the CDR3 is TGCGCCAGCAGCTTGGAATCGCCTAATCAGCCCCAGCATTTT. It specifies CASSLESPNQPQHF. The full variable domain, rest sourced from reference TRBV5-1 and TRBJ1-5, is KAGVTQTPRYLIKTRGQQVTLSCSPISGHRSVSWYQQTPGQGLQFLFEYFSETQRNKGNFPGRFSGRQFSNSRSEMNVSTLELGDSALYLCASSLESPNQPQHFGDGTRLSIL.

The genes are TRBV3-1 and TRBJ2-3, with TRBD2 matching 7 bases. The CDR3 contains 17 residues. The germline gives CDR1 LGHDT, CDR2 YNNKEL (reference sequence). V lost 4 bases and J lost 4; bases outside the gene matches: 14. CDR3 sequence: CASSRTGLSRVADTQYF. CDR3 DNA: TGTGCCAGCAGCCGAACGGGACTATCCCGAGTGGCAGATACGCAGTATTTT.

This clonotype was counted a few times. The V and J genes are TRBV4-1 and TRBJ2-5, with D perhaps TRBD1 or TRBD2 (6 bases each). This CDR3 region has 13 residues. The germline CDR1 and CDR2 sequences are MGHRA and YSYEKL. V gave up 3 bases and J gave up 5 bases, with 10 bases separating them. CDR3 amino acids: CASSQWRGETQYF. For the CDR3, the DNA is TGCGCCAGCAGCCAGTGGAGGGGGGAGACCCAGTACTTC.

V is TRBV7-2 and J is TRBJ2-7; 9 bases match TRBD1. Trimming removed 5 bases from V and 4 bases from J; junction bases left unmatched: 6. The CDR3 runs to 14 residues. Germline V gives CDR1 SGHTA, CDR2 FQGNSA. CDR3 region: CASSVGTGIYEQYF. CDR3 sequence (DNA): TGTGCCAGCAGCGTCGGGACAGGGATATACGAGCAGTACTTC.

J is TRBJ1-1 and V is TRBV29-1; D call uncertain. The CDR3 covers 12 residues. Germline V gene lookup returns CDR1 SQVTM and CDR2 ANQGSEA. V lost 8 bases and J lost 0, with 10 bases in between. The CDR3 DNA follows: TGCAGCACCCAGACGGTGAACACTGAAGCTTTCTTT. Translation: CSTQTVNTEAFF.

The rearrangement links TRBV29-1 to TRBJ2-7; TRBD2 aligns across 16 bases. The CDR3 spans 15 residues. Trimming removed 5 bases from V and 7 bases from J; junction bases left unmatched: 8. Germline CDR1 reads SQVTM; CDR2 reads ANQGSEA. The CDR3 reads CSVTPGLAGGLEQYF. The CDR3 region has the DNA TGCAGCGTTACACCGGGACTAGCGGGGGGGCTTGAGCAGTACTTC.

The genes are TRBV7-2 and TRBJ1-4; D is unclear. CDR3 length: 14 residues. The V and J ends lost 5 bases and 6 bases respectively, with 13 bases between them. CDR1 is SGHTA and CDR2 is FQGNSA in the germline V gene. The CDR3 DNA follows: TGTGCCAGCAGCATGACAACTCGGGATGAAAAACTGTTTTTT. It is translated as CASSMTTRDEKLFF.

This chain links TRBV20-1 with TRBJ1-4; no firm D call. The CDR3 length is 14 residues. Per the germline V gene, CDR1 is DFQATT and CDR2 is SNEGSKA (reference sequence). V was shortened by 3 bases and J by 5 bases, with 13 bases between the two germline ends. The chain's CDR3 is CSASLSGMNEKLFF. The CDR3 DNA is TGCAGTGCTAGTTTATCCGGGATGAATGAAAAACTGTTTTTT.

The rearrangement uses TRBV29-1 and TRBJ1-4, with D maybe TRBD1 (6 bases). The CDR3 extends over 13 amino acids. Germline V gene lookup returns CDR1 SQVTM and CDR2 ANQGSEA. V lost 5 bases, J lost 5 bases, and 12 bases lay in between. CDR3 sequence reads: CSVRRRGNEKLFF. As DNA, the CDR3 is TGCAGCGTTCGGCGAAGGGGGAATGAAAAACTGTTTTTT.

This clonotype was seen just once. The chain is built from TRBV11-2 and TRBJ2-7; D may match TRBD1 or TRBD2 (5 bases each). The CDR3 contains 12 residues. Trimming removed 6 bases at V and 8 bases at J, with 14 bases between. Germline V CDR1 and CDR2: SGHAT, FQNNGV. CDR3 region: CASRSYRGQQYF. The DNA for the CDR3 is TGTGCCAGCAGATCATATCGGGGCCAGCAGTACTTC.

The chain combines TRBV4-3 with TRBJ2-6; 7 nucleotides line up with TRBD1. Unmatched junction bases numbered 6, after V lost 3 bases and J lost 4 bases. Germline values: CDR1 LGHNA, CDR2 YSLEER. The CDR3 is made up of 16 amino acids. CDR3 sequence reads: CASSQPTGSGANVLTF. CDR3 coding DNA: TGCGCCAGCAGCCAGCCGACAGGGTCCGGGGCCAACGTCCTGACTTTC.

The gene calls are TRBV24-1 and TRBJ2-4, with 7 bases aligning to TRBD1. This CDR3 is 14 amino acids long. The V gene end was trimmed by 4 bases and the J gene end by 6 bases; junction bases not matched to a gene: 5. The germline CDR1 and CDR2 sequences are KGHDR and SFDVKD. CDR3 in DNA: TGTGCCACCAGTGACCCAAGACAGGGAAACATTCAGTACTTC. Translated, it gives CATSDPRQGNIQYF.

The chain uses TRBV9 and TRBJ2-3; 11 nucleotides line up with TRBD2. This CDR3 contains 16 residues. The V segment lost 4 bases and the J segment 4 bases; nucleotides outside the gene matches: 8. The germline V gene has CDR1 SGDLS and CDR2 YYNGEE. In DNA form, the CDR3 reads TGTGCCAGCAGCCTAGCGGGGGGCCACAGCGCAGATACGCAGTATTTT. This sequence encodes CASSLAGGHSADTQYF.